These 7 T cell receptor beta chains were sequenced from one sample in a study of shared clonotypes between healthy human individuals. This table comes from immunoSEQ multiplex PCR, and its TCRdb copy is limited to in-frame clones, with some not included. The table lists under 2.5 million clones, around 90% of them singletons. The sample comprised naive CD4+ T cells from PBMCs. Subset here: CD45RA+ positively selected. All receptors come from a young man in good health. Some clones in this sample may be carry-over from other donors' samples.

This clone has just one count. The V and J genes are TRBV28 and TRBJ1-5, with 8 bases that match TRBD1. J gave up 1 base and V 4 bases, and 9 bases lay outside the gene matches. CDR3 size: 17 residues. CDR1 MDHEN and CDR2 SYDVKM come from the germline V gene. DNA of the CDR3: TGTGCCAGCAGTTCCGGGACAGGCATATGGAGCAATCAGCCCCAGCATTTT. It translates to CASSSGTGIWSNQPQHF.

V and J are TRBV5-1 and TRBJ2-3; the D gene is possibly TRBD2 (5 bases). CDR1 is SGHRS, CDR2 YFSETQ, per germline. The CDR3 has 16 amino acids. V was clipped by 4 bases and J by 2 bases, with 17 bases between them. The CDR3 bases are TGCGCCAGCAGCGCCCGGGGTAGCGCAAACACAGATACGCAGTATTTT. Amino acid sequence: CASSARGSANTDTQYF.

This chain joins TRBV27 and TRBJ1-6; no definite D call. The CDR3 covers 12 residues. Trimming removed 5 bases at V and 11 bases at J, with 10 bases between. The germline V gene encodes CDR1 MNHEY and CDR2 SMNVEV (reference sequence). Written as DNA, the CDR3 is TGTGCCAGCAGTGAAGCGTACGCACCCCTCCACTTT. Protein sequence: CASSEAYAPLHF.

This chain uses TRBV7-9 with TRBJ1-1, with a weak D call TRBD1 (5 bases). The length of the CDR3 is 14 residues. Trimming removed 2 bases from V and 1 base from J, with 8 bases in between. Per germline, CDR1 SEHNR and CDR2 FQNEAQ (reference sequence). CDR3 protein: CASSLNQGNTEAFF. In DNA form, the CDR3 reads TGTGCCAGCAGCTTAAATCAGGGGAACACTGAAGCTTTCTTT.

This chain connects TRBV5-4 to TRBJ2-7, with D tentatively TRBD1 (6 bases). Germline lookup yields CDR1 SGHNT and CDR2 YYREEE (reference sequence). Trimming stripped 3 bases from V and 7 bases from J, with 23 bases between. The CDR3 has 16 residues. The chain's CDR3 is CASSSPGARRALEQYF. CDR3 DNA sequence: TGTGCCAGCAGCTCCCCAGGGGCCCGGCGGGCCCTGGAGCAGTACTTC.

The rearrangement links TRBV28 to TRBJ1-3; D possibly corresponds to TRBD1 (6 bases). Germline lookup yields CDR1 MDHEN and CDR2 SYDVKM. Deletions cut 6 bases from V and 8 bases from J, with 26 bases between. The CDR3 loop spans 17 amino acids. The CDR3 DNA is TGTGCCAGCAGACGAAAACTACAACTAGGGGAGGGGGACACCATATATTTT. Its protein is CASRRKLQLGEGDTIYF.

The rearrangement links TRBV5-4 to TRBJ2-4; 8 bases line up with TRBD1. Unmatched junction bases numbered 6, after V lost 2 bases and J lost 2 bases. CDR3 length: 16 amino acids. CDR1 is SGHNT and CDR2 is YYREEE in the germline V gene (reference sequence). The CDR3: CASSFPGGQTKNIQYF. The CDR3 DNA follows: TGTGCCAGCAGCTTCCCAGGGGGCCAAACCAAAAACATTCAGTACTTC.